The 24 T cell receptor beta chains below come from one sample, sequenced in a study of blood T cell repertoires in COVID-19. The assay was immunoSEQ multiplex PCR, and TCRdb's table has in-frame clones only and misses some. The data show under 50,000 clones, roughly 85% seen once. Sequencing used peripheral blood. The origin of the receptors is a human donor in a cohort sampled during active COVID-19.

V usage is TRBV29-1 and J usage is TRBJ1-4, with TRBD1 matching over 9 bases. Germline V gives CDR1 SQVTM, CDR2 ANQGSEA. CDR3 size: 15 residues. V shed 0 bases and J 6 bases; nucleotides not matched to a gene: 5. The CDR3: CSVEDRDRGYEKLFF. In nucleotides, the CDR3 is TGCAGCGTTGAAGATCGTGACAGGGGGTATGAAAAACTGTTTTTT.

This chain connects TRBV6-5 to TRBJ1-1; 7 bases line up with TRBD1. Germline CDR1 MNHEY, CDR2 SVGAGI. J lost 0 bases, V lost 6 bases, and 4 bases had no gene match. This CDR3 has 14 amino acids. Here the CDR3 reads CASRQGTVNTEAFF. The CDR3 nucleotides read TGTGCCAGCAGACAAGGGACAGTGAACACTGAAGCTTTCTTT.

The chain links TRBV11-3 to TRBJ2-5; TRBD2 matches 11 bases. Germline assignment: CDR1 SGHNT and CDR2 YENEEA. The CDR3 sequence is 13 residues long. V trimming: 5 bases; J trimming: 4 bases; junction bases outside the gene matches: 0. The CDR3 reads CASSTSGRETQYF. In DNA form, the CDR3 reads TGTGCCAGCAGCACTAGCGGGAGAGAGACCCAGTACTTC. Combining the CDR3 with reference TRBV11-3 and TRBJ2-5 gives the whole variable domain EAGVVQSPRYKIIEKKQPVAFWCNPISGHNTLYWYLQNLGQGPELLIRYENEEAVDDSQLPKDRFSAERLKGVDSTLKIQPAELGDSAVYLCASSTSGRETQYFGPGTRLLVL.

This clone has only a few counts. The CDR3 DNA is TGTGCCTGGAGACCAAAAGGGGGTTATGAGACCCAGTACTTC. Amino acids: CAWRPKGGYETQYF. The V gene is TRBV30, the J gene TRBJ2-5; tentatively, D is TRBD1 (6 bases). Trimming cost V 3 bases and J 5 bases, with 16 bases left between them. Germline V gene data show CDR1 as GTSNPN and CDR2 as SVGIG (reference sequence). The CDR3 has 14 amino acids.

This clone appeared once. This sequence joins TRBV18 and TRBJ2-2; TRBD2 matches 9 bases. In germline, CDR1 is KGHSH, CDR2 LQKENI. The CDR3 has 16 residues. The J segment lost 1 base and the V segment lost 5 bases, leaving 5 bases of the junction unmatched. CDR3 DNA: TGTGCCAGCTCAGAACGACTAGCGGAGAACACCGGGGAGCTGTTTTTT. This codes for CASSERLAENTGELFF. The full variable domain, its missing parts supplied by reference TRBV18 and TRBJ2-2, is NAGVMQNPRHLVRRRGQEARLRCSPMKGHSHVYWYRQLPEEGLKFMVYLQKENIIDESGMPKERFSAEFPKEGPSILRIQQVVRGDSAAYFCASSERLAENTGELFFGEGSRLTVL.

This chain connects TRBV30 to TRBJ2-3, with D maybe TRBD2 (6 bases). The CDR3 extends over 13 amino acids. Germline values: CDR1 GTSNPN, CDR2 SVGIG (reference sequence). V dropped 0 bases and J dropped 5 bases, with 9 bases sitting between them. The CDR3 nucleotides read TGTGCCTGGAGTGTAATGGAGGGAGATACGCAGTATTTT. Protein product: CAWSVMEGDTQYF.

The chain joins TRBV10-3 to TRBJ1-2; 9 bases line up with TRBD1. The CDR3 has 12 residues. V shed 10 bases, J shed 5 bases, and the junction held 5 bases outside the gene matches. Germline assignment: CDR1 ENHRY and CDR2 SYGVKD. The CDR3 spells CATRQGDYGYTF. CDR3 sequence (DNA): TGTGCCACCAGACAGGGGGATTATGGCTACACCTTC.

The chain combines TRBV2 with TRBJ2-4; D possibly corresponds to TRBD2 (6 bases). Trimming removed 6 bases at V and 0 bases at J, with 15 bases between. This CDR3 is 16 amino acids long. From germline, CDR1 is SNHLY and CDR2 FYNNEI. CDR3 DNA sequence: TGTGCCAGCAGCGATAGGCAGGGACTAGCCAAAAACATTCAGTACTTC. This sequence encodes CASSDRQGLAKNIQYF.

J is TRBJ2-5 and V is TRBV12-3 or TRBV12-4, with TRBD1 matching 8 bases. The CDR3 is made up of 13 amino acids. The V segment lost 7 bases and the J segment 2 bases; nucleotides outside the gene matches: 3. CDR3 bases: TGTGCCAGCACAAACAGGGGGCAAGAGACCCAGTACTTC. This encodes CASTNRGQETQYF.

There are a few counts of this clone. The chain combines TRBV7-2 with TRBJ2-2, with D tentatively TRBD1 (5 bases). The CDR3 is 13 residues long. With 1 base removed from V and 7 bases from J, the gap between germline ends came to 7 bases. Per germline, CDR1 SGHTA and CDR2 FQGNSA. This chain's CDR3 is CASSLGGSGELFF. DNA for the CDR3: TGTGCCAGCAGCTTAGGGGGCAGCGGGGAGCTGTTTTTT.

The CDR3 DNA follows: TGTGCCAGCAGCTCTTACAGGGGGCCGGGGAACACTGAAGCTTTCTTT. Protein: CASSSYRGPGNTEAFF. The rearrangement uses TRBV7-8 and TRBJ1-1; 9 nucleotides match TRBD1. CDR1 SGHVS and CDR2 FQNEAQ come from the germline V gene. The CDR3 is made up of 16 amino acids. Trimming took 4 bases from V and 1 from J; bases not matched to a gene: 7.

This clone came up a few times. The rearrangement joins TRBV2 to TRBJ2-5; TRBD2 matches 11 bases. The CDR3 consists of 15 residues. The V segment lost 10 bases and the J segment 2 bases; nucleotides outside the gene matches: 9. Per germline, CDR1 SNHLY and CDR2 FYNNEI. CDR3: CATQLAGVPQETQYF. CDR3 coding DNA: TGTGCCACCCAACTAGCGGGAGTTCCTCAAGAGACCCAGTACTTC.

The chain recombines TRBV10-3 with TRBJ2-7; 8 nucleotides agree with TRBD2. Germline CDR1 is ENHRY and CDR2 is SYGVKD. V trimming: 2 bases; J trimming: 0 bases; junction bases outside the gene matches: 3. The CDR3 loop spans 15 amino acids. CDR3 residues: CAISEAGTSSYEQYF. The CDR3 DNA reads TGTGCCATCAGTGAGGCCGGGACTAGCTCCTACGAGCAGTACTTC.

The chain carries TRBV18 and TRBJ1-1; the D is unclear. V gave up 4 bases and J gave up 1 base, with 7 bases separating them. Per germline, CDR1 KGHSH and CDR2 LQKENI. The CDR3 sequence is 13 residues long. The CDR3: CASSLQSNTEAFF. For the CDR3, the DNA is TGTGCCAGCTCACTACAGTCGAACACTGAAGCTTTCTTT. The full variable domain, in which reference TRBV18 and TRBJ1-1 provide the parts outside the CDR3, is NAGVMQNPRHLVRRRGQEARLRCSPMKGHSHVYWYRQLPEEGLKFMVYLQKENIIDESGMPKERFSAEFPKEGPSILRIQQVVRGDSAAYFCASSLQSNTEAFFGQGTRLTVV.

J is TRBJ1-2 and V is TRBV25-1; D is ambiguous. Germline CDR1 reads MGHDK; CDR2 reads SYGVNS. The V end lost 2 bases, the J end lost 4 bases, and 11 bases lay between the germline ends. CDR3 length: 14 residues. CDR3 DNA sequence: TGTGCCAGCAGTGAAGAAACCAGACTCTATGGCTACACCTTC. Encoded protein: CASSEETRLYGYTF.

The V call is TRBV5-1, the J call TRBJ2-2; tentative D call: TRBD1 (5 bases). Between the trimmed V and J ends, which lost 4 bases and 1 base, there was a span of 5 bases. The CDR3 extends over 13 amino acids. Germline-derived CDR1 and CDR2 are SGHRS and YFSETQ. The CDR3 bases are TGCGCCAGCAGCCAGGGGAACACCGGGGAGCTGTTTTTT. This translates into CASSQGNTGELFF.

The gene calls are TRBV19 and TRBJ1-3; maybe TRBD1 (6 bases). The germline V gene has CDR1 LNHDA and CDR2 SQIVND (reference sequence). CDR3 length: 14 amino acids. Trimming left V 10 bases short and J 0 bases short, with 13 bases between. This chain's CDR3 is CATADSYSGNTIYF. The CDR3 nucleotides read TGTGCCACCGCGGACAGCTACTCTGGAAACACCATATATTTT.

V gene TRBV4-1 combines with J gene TRBJ2-4; perhaps TRBD1 as D (6 bases). The CDR3 extends over 17 amino acids. CDR1 MGHRA and CDR2 YSYEKL come from the germline V gene. V lost 0 bases and J 4 bases, leaving 16 bases between the germline ends. The CDR3 loop reads CASSQDSRDTVKNIQYF. The CDR3 DNA sequence: TGCGCCAGCAGCCAAGATTCCAGGGACACTGTAAAAAACATTCAGTACTTC.

The gene calls are TRBV6-5 and TRBJ1-2; no definite D call. Per the germline V gene, CDR1 is MNHEY and CDR2 is SVGAGI. There are 13 residues in the CDR3. The V gene lost 5 bases and the J gene lost 1 base, with 8 bases spanning the gap. CDR3 protein: CASSPILNYGYTF. CDR3 nucleotide sequence: TGTGCCAGCAGTCCGATACTTAACTATGGCTACACCTTC.

The rearrangement uses TRBV5-5 and TRBJ1-1; 7 bases align to TRBD1. CDR1 and CDR2 from the germline V gene are SGHKS and YYEKEE (reference sequence). Unmatched junction bases numbered 4, after V lost 1 base and J lost 1 base. The CDR3 runs 15 residues. For the CDR3, the DNA is TGTGCCAGCAGCTTGACAGGGGTTGGGAACACTGAAGCTTTCTTT. Translation: CASSLTGVGNTEAFF.

The V call is TRBV5-4, the J call TRBJ2-2; TRBD2 agrees at 9 bases. The CDR3 is 17 amino acids. J was trimmed by 8 bases and V by 4 bases; bases with no gene match: 15. Germline assignment: CDR1 SGHNT and CDR2 YYREEE (reference sequence). The CDR3 nucleotides are TGTGCCAGCAGCCTGGCCGGAGCGGGGGGATCATCAGGGGAGCTGTTTTTT. It codes for CASSLAGAGGSSGELFF.

The genes are TRBV25-1 and TRBJ1-2, with D perhaps matching TRBD1 (5 bases). The CDR3 has 16 residues. CDR1 and CDR2 from the germline V gene are MGHDK and SYGVNS. The V end was cut by 1 base, the J end by 0 bases, with 12 bases between. CDR3 loop: CASSESGGNTNYGYTF. The CDR3 DNA reads as TGTGCCAGCAGTGAATCCGGGGGGAACACTAACTATGGCTACACCTTC.

This chain joins TRBV9 and TRBJ1-5; D gene ambiguous. From germline, CDR1 is SGDLS and CDR2 YYNGEE. V was pared by 0 bases and J by 1 base, with 5 bases between. This CDR3 comprises 14 residues. Here the CDR3 reads CASSVAGSNQPQHF. For the CDR3, the DNA is TGTGCCAGCAGCGTAGCAGGCAGCAATCAGCCCCAGCATTTT.

The chain couples TRBV6-1 to TRBJ1-2, with D uncertain. CDR3 length equals 12 residues. In germline, CDR1 is MNHNS, CDR2 SASEGT. V lost 0 bases and J lost 6, with 5 bases in between. The CDR3 loop is CASSEARDGYTF. DNA of the CDR3: TGTGCCAGCAGTGAAGCCCGGGATGGCTACACCTTC.